Listed below are T cell receptor beta chains from one sample, sequenced in a study of blood T cell repertoires in COVID-19. The data were produced by immunoSEQ multiplex PCR, yet TCRdb's version contains in-frame clones alone and is incomplete. The profile shows about 140,000 clones, roughly 82% of them singletons. The specimen sequenced was peripheral blood. The receptors stem from a man older than 75 with acute or convalescent COVID-19. Each CDR3 is given with its conserved first and last residue. The D gene is left open where the match is weak. Part of the rows lack a size; the others show once, few, many or a class for expanded clones.

clone size: NA
V gene: TRBV6-5
D gene: NA
J gene: TRBJ2-7
CDR3 protein: CASNPDYSYEQYF
CDR3 DNA: TGTGCCAGCAATCCTGACTACTCCTACGAGCAGTACTTC

clone size: NA
V gene: TRBV6-5
D gene: NA
J gene: TRBJ2-3
CDR3 protein: CASSWTSIITDTQYF
CDR3 DNA: TGTGCCAGCAGTTGGACATCGATAATCACAGATACGCAGTATTTT

clone size: NA
V gene: TRBV29-1
D gene: TRBD2
J gene: TRBJ2-1
CDR3 protein: CSVVPGGAYNEQFF
CDR3 DNA: TGCAGCGTTGTACCCGGGGGGGCATACAATGAGCAGTTCTTC

clone size: NA
V gene: TRBV6-5
D gene: NA
J gene: TRBJ2-3
CDR3 protein: CASSYELAYSTDTQYF
CDR3 DNA: TGTGCCAGCAGTTACGAACTAGCATATAGCACAGATACGCAGTATTTT

clone size: many
V gene: TRBV9
D gene: TRBD2
J gene: TRBJ2-2
CDR3 protein: CASSLTSGVIAGELFF
CDR3 DNA: TGTGCCAGCAGCCTTACTAGCGGGGTTATAGCGGGGGAGCTGTTTTTT

clone size: NA
V gene: TRBV7-9
D gene: TRBD1
J gene: TRBJ1-2
CDR3 protein: CASSLGTGSGGYTF
CDR3 DNA: TGTGCCAGCAGCTTAGGGACAGGGTCTGGTGGCTACACCTTC

clone size: NA
V gene: TRBV3-1/TRBV3-2
D gene: TRBD1
J gene: TRBJ2-3
CDR3 protein: CASSKATGGGDTQYF
CDR3 DNA: TGTGCCAGCAGCAAAGCGACAGGGGGCGGGGATACGCAGTATTTT

clone size: once
V gene: TRBV27
D gene: NA
J gene: TRBJ2-2
CDR3 protein: CASSLDRRVGTGELFF
CDR3 DNA: TGTGCCAGCAGTTTAGACAGGAGAGTGGGAACCGGGGAGCTGTTTTTT

clone size: once
V gene: TRBV7-2
D gene: NA
J gene: TRBJ1-1
CDR3 protein: CASSLLLNSEAFF
CDR3 DNA: TGTGCCAGCAGCTTGTTACTGAACTCTGAAGCTTTCTTT

clone size: NA
V gene: TRBV5-6
D gene: NA
J gene: TRBJ1-1
CDR3 protein: CASSPILLNTEAFF
CDR3 DNA: TGTGCCAGCAGTCCGATTCTACTGAACACTGAAGCTTTCTTT

clone size: few
V gene: TRBV18
D gene: TRBD2
J gene: TRBJ2-1
CDR3 protein: CASSPGLAGGRNEQFF
CDR3 DNA: TGTGCCAGCTCACCCGGACTAGCGGGGGGGAGGAATGAGCAGTTCTTC

clone size: many
V gene: TRBV9
D gene: TRBD2
J gene: TRBJ2-1
CDR3 protein: CASSPGLAINNEQFF
CDR3 DNA: TGTGCCAGCAGCCCCGGACTAGCTATTAACAATGAGCAGTTCTTC

clone size: few
V gene: TRBV9
D gene: TRBD2
J gene: TRBJ2-7
CDR3 protein: CASSVRAGDLMEQYF
CDR3 DNA: TGTGCCAGCAGCGTACGAGCGGGGGACCTGATGGAGCAGTACTTC

clone size: NA
V gene: TRBV7-9
D gene: TRBD2
J gene: TRBJ2-7
CDR3 protein: CASSFPAGYEQYF
CDR3 DNA: TGTGCCAGCAGCTTTCCAGCGGGGTACGAGCAGTACTTC

clone size: NA
V gene: TRBV4-2
D gene: NA
J gene: TRBJ2-2
CDR3 protein: CASSRPGDTGELFF
CDR3 DNA: TGTGCCAGCAGCCGTCCGGGAGACACCGGGGAGCTGTTTTTT

clone size: NA
V gene: TRBV7-8
D gene: TRBD1
J gene: TRBJ2-2
CDR3 protein: CASSLPTGQPNTGELFF
CDR3 DNA: TGTGCCAGCAGCTTACCTACGGGACAGCCGAACACCGGGGAGCTGTTTTTT

clone size: NA
V gene: TRBV4-2
D gene: NA
J gene: TRBJ2-2
CDR3 protein: CASSRETGANTGELFF
CDR3 DNA: TGTGCCAGCAGCCGAGAGACAGGCGCGAACACCGGGGAGCTGTTTTTT

clone size: NA
V gene: TRBV24-1
D gene: NA
J gene: TRBJ1-5
CDR3 protein: CATSDSGGNQPQHF
CDR3 DNA: TGTGCCACCAGTGATTCAGGGGGCAATCAGCCCCAGCATTTT

clone size: NA
V gene: TRBV7-9
D gene: NA
J gene: TRBJ1-2
CDR3 protein: CASSSAVGRPNYGYTF
CDR3 DNA: TGTGCCAGCAGCTCTGCCGTCGGCAGGCCCAACTATGGCTACACCTTC

clone size: once
V gene: TRBV19
D gene: NA
J gene: TRBJ2-1
CDR3 protein: CASSNSPLLRNEQFF
CDR3 DNA: TGTGCCAGTAGCAACTCCCCCCTACTGAGGAATGAGCAGTTCTTC

clone size: NA
V gene: TRBV6-4
D gene: TRBD1
J gene: TRBJ1-1
CDR3 protein: CASSDSRWDRAWREAFF
CDR3 DNA: TGTGCCAGCAGTGACTCCCGTTGGGACAGGGCTTGGAGGGAAGCTTTCTTT

clone size: few
V gene: TRBV29-1
D gene: NA
J gene: TRBJ2-3
CDR3 protein: CSVESVRVADTQYF
CDR3 DNA: TGCAGCGTTGAATCGGTGCGGGTGGCGGATACGCAGTATTTT

clone size: once
V gene: TRBV5-1
D gene: NA
J gene: TRBJ2-7
CDR3 protein: CASSSDTYEQYF
CDR3 DNA: TGCGCCAGCAGCTCGGACACTTACGAGCAGTACTTC

clone size: NA
V gene: TRBV4-1
D gene: NA
J gene: TRBJ1-5
CDR3 protein: CASSQWTGGPNQPQHF
CDR3 DNA: TGCGCCAGCAGCCAATGGACGGGGGGCCCCAATCAGCCCCAGCATTTT

clone size: NA
V gene: TRBV12-3/TRBV12-4
D gene: NA
J gene: TRBJ1-5
CDR3 protein: CASSVQGNQPQHF
CDR3 DNA: TGTGCCAGCAGCGTACAGGGAAATCAGCCCCAGCATTTT

clone size: NA
V gene: TRBV4-1
D gene: NA
J gene: TRBJ2-1
CDR3 protein: CASSQEGSLNEQFF
CDR3 DNA: TGCGCCAGCAGCCAAGAGGGCAGCCTGAATGAGCAGTTCTTC

clone size: NA
V gene: TRBV4-2
D gene: TRBD1
J gene: TRBJ1-4
CDR3 protein: CASSQSGRGPPEEKLFF
CDR3 DNA: TGTGCCAGCAGCCAATCGGGCAGGGGGCCTCCTGAGGAAAAACTGTTTTTT

clone size: NA
V gene: TRBV4-3
D gene: NA
J gene: TRBJ1-4
CDR3 protein: CASSAGGGNEKLFF
CDR3 DNA: TGCGCCAGCAGCGCTGGCGGGGGTAATGAAAAACTGTTTTTT

clone size: once
V gene: TRBV29-1
D gene: TRBD1
J gene: TRBJ2-2
CDR3 protein: CSAPGQGFPGELFF
CDR3 DNA: TGCAGCGCACCGGGACAGGGGTTCCCCGGGGAGCTGTTTTTT

clone size: NA
V gene: TRBV7-7
D gene: NA
J gene: TRBJ2-5
CDR3 protein: CASSLQAGFPPGTQYF
CDR3 DNA: TGTGCCAGCAGCTTACAAGCAGGGTTTCCCCCCGGGACCCAGTACTTC

clone size: many
V gene: TRBV2
D gene: TRBD2
J gene: TRBJ2-3
CDR3 protein: CASSELAGNADTQYF
CDR3 DNA: TGTGCCAGCAGTGAACTAGCGGGGAACGCAGATACGCAGTATTTT

clone size: NA
V gene: TRBV11-3
D gene: NA
J gene: TRBJ2-2
CDR3 protein: CASSSSTGELFF
CDR3 DNA: TGTGCCAGCAGCTCCAGTACCGGGGAGCTGTTTTTT

clone size: few
V gene: TRBV28
D gene: TRBD1
J gene: TRBJ1-3
CDR3 protein: CASSTRQGAGNTIYF
CDR3 DNA: TGTGCCAGCAGTACCCGACAGGGGGCGGGAAACACCATATATTTT

clone size: NA
V gene: TRBV7-6
D gene: NA
J gene: TRBJ1-2
CDR3 protein: CASSFQPGRGYGYTF
CDR3 DNA: TGTGCCAGCAGCTTTCAGCCGGGGAGAGGCTATGGCTACACCTTC

clone size: NA
V gene: TRBV7-9
D gene: NA
J gene: TRBJ1-1
CDR3 protein: CASSLRGLGTEAFF
CDR3 DNA: TGTGCCAGCAGCTTAAGGGGTCTAGGAACTGAAGCTTTCTTT

clone size: NA
V gene: TRBV2
D gene: NA
J gene: TRBJ1-2
CDR3 protein: CASSGGGIGYTF
CDR3 DNA: TGTGCCAGCAGTGGGGGGGGCATTGGCTACACCTTC

clone size: NA
V gene: TRBV18
D gene: TRBD2
J gene: TRBJ2-3
CDR3 protein: CASSPPGLAGGTDTQYF
CDR3 DNA: TGTGCCAGCTCACCACCCGGACTAGCGGGGGGTACAGATACGCAGTATTTT

clone size: NA
V gene: TRBV7-2
D gene: NA
J gene: TRBJ1-1
CDR3 protein: CASSTRSGTEAFF
CDR3 DNA: TGTGCCAGCAGCACCCGATCAGGCACTGAAGCTTTCTTT

clone size: NA
V gene: TRBV5-1
D gene: NA
J gene: TRBJ1-4
CDR3 protein: CASSPRGTGTNEKLFF
CDR3 DNA: TGCGCCAGCAGCCCCAGGGGAACAGGGACTAATGAAAAACTGTTTTTT

clone size: few
V gene: TRBV6-5
D gene: TRBD1
J gene: TRBJ2-7
CDR3 protein: CASSSPGQTNYEQYF
CDR3 DNA: TGTGCCAGCAGTTCCCCGGGACAGACAAATTACGAGCAGTACTTC

clone size: NA
V gene: TRBV15
D gene: TRBD1
J gene: TRBJ1-2
CDR3 protein: CATSRVNDRDYGYTF
CDR3 DNA: TGTGCCACCAGCAGAGTCAATGACAGGGACTATGGCTACACCTTC